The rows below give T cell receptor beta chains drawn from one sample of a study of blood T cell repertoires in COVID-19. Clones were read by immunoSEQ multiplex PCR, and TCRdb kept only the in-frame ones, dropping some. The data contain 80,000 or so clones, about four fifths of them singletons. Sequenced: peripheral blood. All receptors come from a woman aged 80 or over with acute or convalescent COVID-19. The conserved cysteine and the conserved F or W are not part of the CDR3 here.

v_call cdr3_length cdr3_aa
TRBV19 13 ASSIVTVAKNIQY
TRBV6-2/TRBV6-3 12 ASSYSELLTEAF
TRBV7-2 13 ASSLPDSGRNGYT
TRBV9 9 ASGLGGEQF
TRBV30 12 ARLAGPNTGELF
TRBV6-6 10 ASYYPTGSAF
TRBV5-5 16 ASSPRSLDRGVNTEAF
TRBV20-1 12 SASRGGAGQPQH
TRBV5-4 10 ASSLDPFPAF
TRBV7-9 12 ASKARQNTGELF
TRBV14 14 ASSLRTAQGNTEAF
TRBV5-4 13 ASSPSGGDYNEQF
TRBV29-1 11 SVGLGGYNEQF
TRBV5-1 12 ASSLGVRAYEQY
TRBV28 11 ASQGTRYNEQF
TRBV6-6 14 ASSYWGGRDTDTQY
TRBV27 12 ASSSGMGYSEAF
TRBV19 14 ASSEASTGGNYGYT
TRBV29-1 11 SDLDRTNTEAF
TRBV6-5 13 ASSYSTGGVSPLH
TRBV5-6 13 ASSKTGVGGDEQY
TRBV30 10 AWSVADNEQF
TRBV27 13 ASSPQYRTEREQY
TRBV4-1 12 ASSQADKNEKLF
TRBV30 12 AWRRRGGYNEQF
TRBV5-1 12 ASSPFPSGNTIY
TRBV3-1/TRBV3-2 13 ASSQDGQGIYGYT
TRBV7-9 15 ASSRSQGSRGYNEQF
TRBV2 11 ASAGNSNQPQH
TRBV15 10 ATGDRSNEQF
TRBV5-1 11 ASSLAEGAEAF
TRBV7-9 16 ASSLWAGRKSSGNTIY
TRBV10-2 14 ASSEKYDSPNYGYT
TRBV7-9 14 ASSLGLAQGNTEAF
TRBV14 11 ASSQASSYGYT
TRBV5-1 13 ASTLQTGGSYEQY
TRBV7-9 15 ASSFPGQGPSTDTQY
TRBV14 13 ASSGTGGLTDTQY
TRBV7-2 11 ASSLRVFDEQY